This T cell receptor beta chain was captured in a study of blood T cell repertoires in COVID-19. Study as a whole: The study drew acute and convalescent COVID-19 samples from the United States, Italy and Spain. Sample material is recorded as cDNA or gDNA derived from T cells, B-cell-depleted T cells, or PBMCs.

In germline, CDR1 is MNHEY, CDR2 SVGAGI. The V end lost 6 bases, the J end lost 6 bases, and 9 bases lay between the germline ends. This CDR3 is built from 12 residues. Original methodology: Scientists estimated how many nucleated cells there were by amplifying reference gene primers. Sequencing used immunoSEQ multiplex PCR; TCRdb keeps in-frame clones, though not all of them. V, J and clone size reflect that table, while D and trimming were determined from the DNA. In the table there are under 130,000 clones, 81% of which are singletons. Sequenced input: peripheral blood. This chain connects TRBV6-5 to TRBJ2-1; D remains unclear. The clonotype was recovered from a man older than 75 with acute or convalescent COVID-19. The CDR3 protein is CASSLEPNEQFF. Written as DNA, the CDR3 is TGTGCCAGCAGCCTCGAGCCCAATGAGCAGTTCTTC.